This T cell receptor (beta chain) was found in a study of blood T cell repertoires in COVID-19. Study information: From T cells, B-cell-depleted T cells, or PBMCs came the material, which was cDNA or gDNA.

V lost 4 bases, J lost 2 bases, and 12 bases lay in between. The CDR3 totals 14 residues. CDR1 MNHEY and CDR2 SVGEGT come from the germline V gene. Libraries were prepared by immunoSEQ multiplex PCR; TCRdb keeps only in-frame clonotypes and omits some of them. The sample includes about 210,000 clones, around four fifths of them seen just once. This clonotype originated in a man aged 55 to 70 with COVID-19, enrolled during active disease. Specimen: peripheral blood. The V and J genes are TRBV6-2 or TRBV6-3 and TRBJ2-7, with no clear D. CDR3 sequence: CASSSLTQAYEQYF. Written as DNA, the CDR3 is TGTGCCAGCAGTTCCCTGACACAAGCCTACGAGCAGTACTTC.